This T cell receptor (beta chain) is drawn from a study of memory CD4+ T cells and cytomegalovirus serostatus. Study details: Donors were healthy Belgian adults, 9 or 10 CMV seropositive and fewer than 30 seronegative.

The sort gate was single viable CD3+CD4+CD8-CD45RO+ cells for memory CD4+ T cells. Germline CDR1 reads MNHEY; CDR2 reads SMNVEV (reference sequence). This CDR3 contains 14 residues. Between the trimmed V and J ends, which lost 5 bases and 6 bases, there was a span of 14 bases. With regard to this clone: What it recognizes is unknown.

Sequencing was performed with immunoSEQ multiplex PCR; in TCRdb, only in-frame clones are kept and a portion is missing. Of 50,000 or so clones listed, 70% to 80% are singletons. Whole-study findings and limits: Repertoires predicted CMV serostatus with median bootstrapped AUC of about 0.95. The CMV-associated TCR signature appears largely within the CD4+ memory repertoire.

The sequence came from an adult in good health and CMV-seronegative. The gene calls are TRBV27 and TRBJ2-1, with D unresolved. The sequencing sample was made of memory CD4+ T cells from blood. CDR3 DNA sequence: TGTGCCAGCAGTCCCACAACTCATCTCAATGAGCAGTTCTTC. Its protein product is CASSPTTHLNEQFF.